This entry features one T cell receptor beta chain sequence. Antigen unknown. Germline V lookup: CDR1 LNHDA, CDR2 SQIVND (reference sequence). This CDR3 is built from 13 residues. Trimming took off 5 bases at V and 0 bases at J, with 7 bases between the two ends. This sample is drawn from a study of cytomegalovirus exposure and HLA in healthy donors. Study observations and caveats: Overall, about 160 TCR beta chains were annotated as cytomegalovirus-associated.

Use of 60 Vbeta and 13 Jbeta primers characterized the PCR. Repertoires were generated with immunoSEQ multiplex PCR, while TCRdb's copy carries only in-frame clones and drops some. This table holds about 96,000 clones, 64% found once. This clonotype originated in a man between 60 and 75 years old in good health and CMV-seronegative. V gene TRBV19 combines with J gene TRBJ1-1; D gene ambiguous. Sequenced sample: PBMCs. The CDR3 reads CASSREVNTEAFF. The CDR3 bases are TGTGCCAGTAGTCGGGAGGTGAACACTGAAGCTTTCTTT.